Presented here are 9 T cell receptor beta chains from one specimen sequenced in a study of blood T cells in healthy people across ages. Then a second PCR, running roughly 7 to 11 cycles, was carried out with a sample-barcoded 5' primer and a J-beta primer mix. TCRdb recomputed calls from the 5' RACE reads with MiXCR, one row per CDR3 protein. The data contain hundreds of thousands of distinct CDR3 sequences, 20% to 25% of them singletons. Sample: blood. The receptors shown here come from a man aged 70 or older in good health.

The chain combines TRBV5-6 with TRBJ2-3; perhaps D is TRBD1 or TRBD2 (5 bases each). Germline-derived CDR1 and CDR2 are SGHDT and YYEEEE. V gave up 4 bases and J gave up 1 base, with 16 bases separating them. This CDR3 region has 16 residues. DNA for the CDR3: TGTGCCAGCAGCCCCGTGGGTGGGGGTCGCACAGATACGCAGTATTTT. This translates into CASSPVGGGRTDTQYF.

This clonotype has a handful of counts. The chain employs TRBV29-1 and TRBJ2-1; D is unresolved. CDR1 SQVTM and CDR2 ANQGSEA come from the germline V gene. The CDR3 has 13 amino acids. The V and J ends lost 0 bases and 7 bases respectively, with 10 bases between them. For the CDR3, the DNA is TGCAGCGTTGAAGAAGGGTGGGAAAATGAGCAGTTCTTC. Its translation is CSVEEGWENEQFF.

A few counts support this clonotype. The V gene is TRBV2, the J gene TRBJ2-1; 9 nucleotides agree with TRBD1. V was pared by 6 bases and J by 2 bases, with 8 bases of the junction left unmatched. Germline CDR1 reads SNHLY; CDR2 reads FYNNEI. The CDR3 has 16 residues. CDR3 nucleotide sequence: TGTGCCAGCAGACGCCGGACAGGGGAAACCTACAATGAGCAGTTCTTC. Translated, it gives CASRRRTGETYNEQFF.

This clonotype has a single count. This chain connects TRBV29-1 to TRBJ1-1; D might be TRBD1 (5 bases). The CDR3 spans 13 residues. The V end lost 6 bases, the J end lost 4 bases, and 15 bases lay between the germline ends. CDR1 is SQVTM and CDR2 is ANQGSEA in the germline V gene. The CDR3 DNA reads as TGCAGCGTCGGGACCGGCCTACCCACTGAAGCTTTCTTT. As protein: CSVGTGLPTEAFF. The full variable domain, with the rest looked up from reference TRBV29-1 and TRBJ1-1, is SAVISQKPSRDICQRGTSLTIQCQVDSQVTMMFWYRQQPGQSLTLIATANQGSEATYESGFVIDKFPISRPNLTFSTLTVSNMSPEDSSIYLCSVGTGLPTEAFFGQGTRLTVV.

The chain combines TRBV7-2 with TRBJ2-5; no definite D call. The better agreement between TRBJ2-7 and the DNA end casts doubt on the J call. The CDR3 loop spans 13 amino acids. CDR1 and CDR2 from the germline V gene are SGHTA and FQGNSA. Here the CDR3 DNA reads TGTGCCAGCAGCCGATCTCCAAACTCCGAGCAGTACTTC. The encoded protein is CASSRSPNSEQYF.

V usage is TRBV2 and J usage is TRBJ2-5; D may correspond to TRBD1 or TRBD2 (5 bases each). The DNA end is more similar to TRBJ2-7, so the J call may be wrong. This CDR3 is built from 15 residues. Germline-derived CDR1 and CDR2 are SNHLY and FYNNEI. The CDR3 sequence: CASSYLTGPTYEQYF. The CDR3 DNA reads TGTGCCAGCAGTTATCTCACGGGACCTACCTACGAGCAGTACTTC.

This clonotype was found a few times. The V call is TRBV5-6, the J call TRBJ1-1; TRBD1 matches 11 bases. The CDR3 extends over 14 amino acids. The ends lost 4 bases at V and 5 bases at J; junction bases unmatched: 4. Germline V gives CDR1 SGHDT, CDR2 YYEEEE. The CDR3 nucleotides read TGTGCCAGCAGCCGGACAGGGGGCGAGACTGAAGCTTTCTTT. It specifies CASSRTGGETEAFF.

There are many counts of this clonotype. CDR3 residues: CASSLARGQGYGYTF. CDR3 coding DNA: TGTGCCAGCAGCTTAGCGAGGGGACAGGGCTATGGCTACACCTTC. The chain has TRBV7-2 and TRBJ1-2, with 9 positions matching TRBD1. Per the germline V gene, CDR1 is SGHTA and CDR2 is FQGNSA. This CDR3 is 15 amino acids long. With 0 bases clipped from V and 4 bases from J, the junction kept 3 bases outside the gene matches.

The chain is built from TRBV3-1 and TRBJ2-3, with 14 bases fitting TRBD2. Germline V CDR1 and CDR2: LGHDT, YNNKEL (reference sequence). CDR3 size: 19 residues. V dropped 4 bases and J dropped 2; count of bases not matched to a gene: 11. The CDR3: CASSPGLAGVLALTDTQYF. CDR3 bases: TGTGCCAGCAGCCCGGGACTAGCGGGGGTTCTCGCCCTCACAGATACGCAGTATTTT.